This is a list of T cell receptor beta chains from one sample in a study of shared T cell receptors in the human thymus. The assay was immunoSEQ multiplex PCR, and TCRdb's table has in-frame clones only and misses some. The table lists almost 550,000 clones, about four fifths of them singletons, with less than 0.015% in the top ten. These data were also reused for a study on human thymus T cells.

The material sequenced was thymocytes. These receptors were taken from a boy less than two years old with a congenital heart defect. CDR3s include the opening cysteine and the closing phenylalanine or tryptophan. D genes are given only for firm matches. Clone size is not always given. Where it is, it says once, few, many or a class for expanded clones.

cdr3_nt: TGTGCCAGCAGCCCCGTGAGGGCCTTTGAAAACATTCAGTACTTC
cdr3_aa: CASSPVRAFENIQYF
d_call: -
j_call: TRBJ2-4
v_call: TRBV11-2
clone_size: -

cdr3_nt: TGCGCCAGCAGCCAACAGTCCGGGCTAGCGGGACGTCAGTACTTC
cdr3_aa: CASSQQSGLAGRQYF
d_call: TRBD2
j_call: TRBJ2-7
v_call: TRBV4-1
clone_size: few

cdr3_nt: TGTGCCAGCAGGGGACTAGCGGGAGCCCAGTACTTC
cdr3_aa: CASRGLAGAQYF
d_call: TRBD2
j_call: TRBJ2-5
v_call: TRBV6-1
clone_size: -

cdr3_nt: TGTGCCAGCAGCCTTATCGAGGAAGAGACCCAGTACTTC
cdr3_aa: CASSLIEEETQYF
d_call: -
j_call: TRBJ2-5
v_call: TRBV5-4
clone_size: -

cdr3_nt: TGTGCCAGCAGTTTACCGCACAGGGGCGGTGGCAATCAGCCCCAGCATTTT
cdr3_aa: CASSLPHRGGGNQPQHF
d_call: TRBD1
j_call: TRBJ1-5
v_call: TRBV28
clone_size: -

cdr3_nt: TGTGCCAGCAGTGCTGGGCAGGGGGCGCGGGGAGAGACCCAGTACTTC
cdr3_aa: CASSAGQGARGETQYF
d_call: TRBD1
j_call: TRBJ2-5
v_call: TRBV25-1
clone_size: -

cdr3_nt: TGTGCCAGCAGCCAAGATAGAGCTAGCGGGAGTGGCGAGGACACCGGGGAGCTGTTTTTT
cdr3_aa: CASSQDRASGSGEDTGELFF
d_call: TRBD2
j_call: TRBJ2-2
v_call: TRBV4-2
clone_size: -

cdr3_nt: TGTGCCAGCAGTGAATGGGTTACGGGAGCTCGTATGGATACGCAGTATTTT
cdr3_aa: CASSEWVTGARMDTQYF
d_call: -
j_call: TRBJ2-3
v_call: TRBV25-1
clone_size: -

cdr3_nt: TGTGCCAGCAGTTACTCGTCGGAGGTTTACAATGAGCAGTTCTTC
cdr3_aa: CASSYSSEVYNEQFF
d_call: -
j_call: TRBJ2-1
v_call: TRBV6-5
clone_size: -

cdr3_nt: TGTGCCAGCAGTTGGCGACTAGCGAGGGGGGATACGCAGTATTTT
cdr3_aa: CASSWRLARGDTQYF
d_call: TRBD2
j_call: TRBJ2-3
v_call: TRBV27
clone_size: -

cdr3_nt: TGTGCCAGCTCACCACGGGACAGGGCCGAGCAGTACTTC
cdr3_aa: CASSPRDRAEQYF
d_call: TRBD1
j_call: TRBJ2-7
v_call: TRBV18
clone_size: -

cdr3_nt: TGTGCCTGGAGTGTAGGGAACCGGGACAAAAGGGAAAAACTGTTTTTT
cdr3_aa: CAWSVGNRDKREKLFF
d_call: -
j_call: TRBJ1-4
v_call: TRBV30
clone_size: few